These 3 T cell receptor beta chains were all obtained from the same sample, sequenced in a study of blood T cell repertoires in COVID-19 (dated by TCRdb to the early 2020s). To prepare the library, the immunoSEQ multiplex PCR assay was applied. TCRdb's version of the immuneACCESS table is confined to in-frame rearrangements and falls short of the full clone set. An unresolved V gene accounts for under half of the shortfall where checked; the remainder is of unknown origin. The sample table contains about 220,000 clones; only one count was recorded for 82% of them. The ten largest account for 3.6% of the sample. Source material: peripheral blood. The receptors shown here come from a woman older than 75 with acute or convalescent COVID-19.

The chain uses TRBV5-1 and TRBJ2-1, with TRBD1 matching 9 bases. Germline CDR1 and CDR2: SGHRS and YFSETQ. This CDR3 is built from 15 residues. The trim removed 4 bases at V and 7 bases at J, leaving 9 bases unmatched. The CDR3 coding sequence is TGCGCCAGCAGCCGAGGACAGGGGCTGTGGAATGAGCAGTTCTTC. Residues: CASSRGQGLWNEQFF. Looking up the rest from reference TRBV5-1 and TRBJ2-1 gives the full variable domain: KAGVTQTPRYLIKTRGQQVTLSCSPISGHRSVSWYQQTPGQGLQFLFEYFSETQRNKGNFPGRFSGRQFSNSRSEMNVSTLELGDSALYLCASSRGQGLWNEQFFGPGTRLTVL.

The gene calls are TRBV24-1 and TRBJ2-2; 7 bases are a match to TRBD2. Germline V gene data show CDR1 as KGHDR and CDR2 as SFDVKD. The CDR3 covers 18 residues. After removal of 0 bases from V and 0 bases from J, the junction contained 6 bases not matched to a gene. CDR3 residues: CATSDLGRDGANTGELFF. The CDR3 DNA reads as TGTGCCACCAGTGATTTGGGGAGGGACGGAGCGAACACCGGGGAGCTGTTTTTT.

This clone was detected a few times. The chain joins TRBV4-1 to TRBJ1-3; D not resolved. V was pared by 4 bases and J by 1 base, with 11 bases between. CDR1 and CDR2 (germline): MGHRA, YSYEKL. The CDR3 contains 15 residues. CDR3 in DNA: TGCGCCAGCAGCCGAACCACTGCATCTGGAAACACCATATATTTT. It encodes CASSRTTASGNTIYF.